This note documents a single T cell receptor (beta chain) sequence. In the PCR, 60 Vbeta and 13 Jbeta primers were used. Measured with immunoSEQ multiplex PCR; TCRdb has only the in-frame clones, and not every one. The sample has roughly 80,000 clones; approximately 74% are singletons. The source of the sample is a study of cytomegalovirus exposure and HLA in healthy donors. In germline, CDR1 is SNHLY, CDR2 FYNNEI. Trimming took 7 bases from V and 7 from J, leaving 13 bases between them. The CDR3 is 12 amino acids. Sequencing was performed on PBMCs. The TCR was taken from a woman aged 45-65 years in good health and CMV-seropositive. The chain employs TRBV2 and TRBJ1-1; no clear D. CDR3 in amino acids: CASKVFGVEAFF. CDR3 coding DNA: TGTGCCAGCAAAGTTTTCGGGGTTGAAGCTTTCTTT.